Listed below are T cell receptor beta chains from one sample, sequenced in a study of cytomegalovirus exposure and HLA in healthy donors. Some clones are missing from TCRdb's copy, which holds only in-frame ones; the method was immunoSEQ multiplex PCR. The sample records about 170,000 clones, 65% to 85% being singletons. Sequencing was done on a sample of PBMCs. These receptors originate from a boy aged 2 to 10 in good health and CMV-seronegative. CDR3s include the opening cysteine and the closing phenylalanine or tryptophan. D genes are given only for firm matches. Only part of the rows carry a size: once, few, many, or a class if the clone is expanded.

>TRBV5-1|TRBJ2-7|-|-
CASSLGQENYEQYF
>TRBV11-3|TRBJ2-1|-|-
CASSPGHGSYNEQFF
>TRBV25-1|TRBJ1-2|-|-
CASSLGLGGYTF
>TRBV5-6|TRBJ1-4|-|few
CASSLWGRLNEKLFF
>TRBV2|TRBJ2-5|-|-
CASSGTNQETQYF
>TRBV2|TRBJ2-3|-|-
CATTTGYTDTQYF
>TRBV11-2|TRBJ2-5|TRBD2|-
CASRPTSGGAGQETQYF
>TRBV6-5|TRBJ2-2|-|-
CASSGLQGRTGELFF
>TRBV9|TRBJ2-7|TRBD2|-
CASSPASGRDSYEQYF
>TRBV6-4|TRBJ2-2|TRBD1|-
CASKPEQGAKTGELFF
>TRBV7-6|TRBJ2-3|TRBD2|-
CASSLEGTSGLTDTQYF
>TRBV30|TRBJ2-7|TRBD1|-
CAWSAGQGAYEQYF
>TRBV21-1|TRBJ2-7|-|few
CASVHFDLYEQYF
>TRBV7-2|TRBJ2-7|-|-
CASSLEGVEQYF
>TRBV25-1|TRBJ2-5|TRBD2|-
CASSELEREGTQYF
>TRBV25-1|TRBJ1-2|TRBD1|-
CASSPPGLDRGHRSGYTF
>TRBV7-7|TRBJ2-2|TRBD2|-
CASSLRTSGAGELFF
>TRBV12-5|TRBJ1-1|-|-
CASGGPGGRGNTEAFF
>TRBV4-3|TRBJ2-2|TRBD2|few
CASSQPPPGAGGPSGELFF
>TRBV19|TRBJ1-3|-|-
CASSVAAGNTIYF
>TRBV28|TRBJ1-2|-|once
CASSLSPGADGYTF
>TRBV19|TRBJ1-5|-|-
CASSPGGDSSNQPQHF
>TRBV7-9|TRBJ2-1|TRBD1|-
CASTLGQDYNEQFF
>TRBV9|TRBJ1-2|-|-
CASSAAGTFNYGYTF
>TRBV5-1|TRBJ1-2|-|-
CASSLGGGDGYTF
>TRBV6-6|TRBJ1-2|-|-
CASSYRGFDGYTF
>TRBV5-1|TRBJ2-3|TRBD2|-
CASSPRAGATDTQYF
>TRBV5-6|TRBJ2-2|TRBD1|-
CASTTGTANTGELFF
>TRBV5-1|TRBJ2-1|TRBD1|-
CASSPGQGYNEQFF
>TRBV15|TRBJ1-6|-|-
CATSRDIRDSPLHF
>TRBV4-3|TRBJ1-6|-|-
CASSPRRGSPLHF
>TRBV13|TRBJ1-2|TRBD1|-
CASSLTGDYGYTF
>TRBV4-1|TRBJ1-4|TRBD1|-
CASSQDRGELFF
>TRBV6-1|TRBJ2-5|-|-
CARKADPETQYF
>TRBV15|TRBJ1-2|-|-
CATSGDTSNYGYTF
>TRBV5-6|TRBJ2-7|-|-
CASSLGDWEQYF
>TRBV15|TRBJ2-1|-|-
CATSRPFWPSYNEQFF
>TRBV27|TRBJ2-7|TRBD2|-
CASSLSEAGASYEQYF
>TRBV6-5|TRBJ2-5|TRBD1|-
CASCNTGGWETQYF
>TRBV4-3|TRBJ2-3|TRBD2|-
CASSQAPGLATDTQYF
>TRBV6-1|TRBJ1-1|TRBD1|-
CASSEEILDRTNTEAFF
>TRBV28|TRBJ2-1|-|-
CASSLPPAGHNEQFF
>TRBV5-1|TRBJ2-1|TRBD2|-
CASSSVLAGEYNEQFF